The T cell receptor (beta chain) under discussion was sequenced for a study of control samples from healthy donors and cancer patients. The repertoire was sequenced with immunoSEQ multiplex PCR; TCRdb's copy has only in-frame clones and lacks some. The sample includes about 180,000 clones, over 85% seen only once; the top ten take around 1.5%. The CDR3 is 14 amino acids. V was shortened by 1 base and J by 11 bases, with 12 bases between the two germline ends. The V gene's germline CDR1 is LGHNA and CDR2 YSLEER. This receptor was identified in a man younger than 40 in good health. The chain links TRBV4-3 to TRBJ1-6; D gene uncertain. The sequenced material came from blood. The CDR3 spells CASSQAPKFPPLHF. CDR3 in DNA: TGCGCCAGCAGCCAAGCTCCCAAATTCCCACCCCTCCACTTT.